This T cell receptor beta chain derives from a study of blood T cell repertoires in COVID-19. The wider study: COVID-19 samples, acute and convalescent, were from the United States, Italy and Spain.

The assay was immunoSEQ multiplex PCR, and TCRdb's table has in-frame clones only and misses some. This table holds more than 20,000 clones, around 87% found once. Germline CDR1 is SGHRS and CDR2 is YFSETQ. Between the trimmed V and J ends, which lost 1 base and 5 bases, there was a span of 11 bases. The CDR3 has 14 amino acids. This sequence joins TRBV5-1 and TRBJ2-3, with a tentative D call TRBD1 (6 bases). The sequence derives from an older man with acute or convalescent COVID-19. Sequencing was done on a sample of peripheral blood. The CDR3 region is CASSLTGTGDTQYF. In DNA form, the CDR3 reads TGCGCCAGCAGCTTGACAGGGACCGGAGATACGCAGTATTTT.